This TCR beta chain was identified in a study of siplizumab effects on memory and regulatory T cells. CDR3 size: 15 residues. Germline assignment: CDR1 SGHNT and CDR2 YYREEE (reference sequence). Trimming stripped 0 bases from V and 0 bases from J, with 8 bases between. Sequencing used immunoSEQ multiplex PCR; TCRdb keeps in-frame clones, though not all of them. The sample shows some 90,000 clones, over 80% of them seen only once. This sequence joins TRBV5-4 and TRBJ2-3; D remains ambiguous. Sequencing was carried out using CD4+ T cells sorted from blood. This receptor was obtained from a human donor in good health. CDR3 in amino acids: CASSLEAASTDTQYF. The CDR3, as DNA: TGTGCCAGCAGCTTGGAAGCTGCTAGCACAGATACGCAGTATTTT.